These T cell receptor beta chains were read from a single sample in a study of blood T cells in healthy people across ages. TCRdb re-called the 5' RACE reads through MiXCR, storing one row per CDR3 protein. The table shows hundreds of thousands of distinct CDR3 sequences, with roughly 53% occurring only once. The sample comprised blood. All receptors come from a man between 60 and 75 years old in good health. Both conserved end residues are trimmed from each CDR3. A clone size is listed for some rows: how often the clone was seen (once, few, many), or a class if it is expanded.

v_gene	j_gene	abundance	CDR3aa
TRBV6-4	TRBJ1-4	many	ASNRTNRRPLTNEKLF
TRBV11-2	TRBJ2-7	.	ASSLGFGSGQETRY
TRBV10-3	TRBJ1-2	.	AVSESGRPYGYT
TRBV7-9	.	once	ASSRTPSRGEQY
TRBV3-1	TRBJ2-7	.	ASSQAGTVGAYEQY
TRBV18	TRBJ2-6	.	ASSPALLSGANVLT
TRBV10-3	TRBJ2-1	few	AINRDRDYNEQF
TRBV7-6	TRBJ2-3	.	ASSARLGDGDTQY
TRBV7-2	TRBJ1-2	.	ASSLKPERYGYT
TRBV29-1	TRBJ1-5	.	SVEDPVGYSNQPQH
TRBV13	TRBJ1-1	.	ASSAVESRQGANTEAF
TRBV20-1	TRBJ2-6	few	SALQGGSGANVLT
TRBV6-5	TRBJ2-7	.	DSSFTTGANEQY
TRBV9	TRBJ1-1	.	ASSVAPGSGRLQNTEAF
TRBV6-5	TRBJ2-5	.	ASSYKGQGTDEQY
TRBV10-3	TRBJ2-5	.	AISPTSGGRETQY
TRBV20-1	TRBJ2-5	few	SADPGLAGETQY
TRBV29-1	TRBJ2-2	once	SVGGLAENTGELF
TRBV5-4	.	.	ASSRRVHLAGGAYNEQY
TRBV28	TRBJ2-3	once	ASSQLERAGDTQY
TRBV9	TRBJ2-7	.	ASSTGTGGSSYEQY
TRBV5-1	TRBJ2-1	once	ASSLAGGGNNEQF
TRBV20-1	TRBJ2-5	.	SARQGGGSQETQY
TRBV20-1	TRBJ2-1	once	SASASLMYNEQF
TRBV12-3/TRBV12-4	.	few	ASSFFLFGGGEQY
TRBV7-2	TRBJ1-1	.	ASSDRDIKRAF
TRBV20-1	TRBJ2-3	.	VVGPPDTQY
TRBV29-1	TRBJ2-5	.	SVEGVQTSGQY